These 14 T cell receptor beta chains share one sample of origin, sequenced in a study of cytomegalovirus exposure and HLA in healthy donors (dated by TCRdb to the late 2010s). The method was the immunoSEQ multiplex PCR assay. For the multiplex PCR, a mixture combining 60 forward primers for TCR Vbeta segments and 13 reverse primers for TCR Jbeta segments was used. Sourced from immuneACCESS, this table was stored by TCRdb with only in-frame sequences that have V and J called. A share of the clones is absent; for the studies checked, an unresolved V gene accounts for under half, and the remainder has no known explanation. The sample's table covers some 200,000 clones. The top ten clones comprise 0.74% of the sample. What was sequenced was PBMCs. The receptors derive from a boy younger than 18 in good health and CMV-seronegative.

This chain links TRBV6-6 with TRBJ2-5; tentatively, D is TRBD2 (5 bases). The last part of the DNA fits TRBJ2-7 better; the J call may be wrong. CDR3 length: 12 amino acids. Germline assignment: CDR1 MNHNY and CDR2 SVGAGI (reference sequence). The CDR3, as DNA: TGTGCCAGCAGTTACGTAGAGGGCGAGCAGTACTTC. It is translated as CASSYVEGEQYF.

This sequence joins TRBV7-3 and TRBJ1-4; D not certain. Trimming cost V 1 base and J 7 bases, with 13 bases left between them. This CDR3 is built from 15 residues. Germline CDR1 is SGHTA and CDR2 is FQGTGA. The CDR3 protein is CASSLMARRSEKLFF. The DNA of the CDR3 is TGTGCCAGCAGCTTAATGGCCAGGCGATCTGAAAAACTGTTTTTT.

The gene calls are TRBV10-3 and TRBJ2-1; the D gene is possibly TRBD2 (6 bases). The germline V and J ends were trimmed by 0 bases and 7 bases, with 13 bases remaining between them. This CDR3 contains 15 residues. Per germline, CDR1 ENHRY and CDR2 SYGVKD. The CDR3 is CAISESGSGRNEQFF. CDR3 bases: TGTGCCATCAGTGAGTCAGGGAGCGGGCGGAATGAGCAGTTCTTC.

This chain uses TRBV12-5 with TRBJ2-5, with D perhaps matching TRBD1 (6 bases). Germline V gene data show CDR1 as LGHNT and CDR2 as FRNRAP. The CDR3 consists of 13 residues. The V end was cut by 6 bases, the J end by 5 bases, with 13 bases between. The CDR3 here is CASGRTGIETQYF. The CDR3 DNA sequence: TGTGCTAGTGGGCGTACAGGGATCGAGACCCAGTACTTC.

This chain links TRBV7-2 with TRBJ1-2; D may be TRBD1 (5 bases). Germline CDR1 is SGHTA and CDR2 is FQGNSA. Trimming left V 1 base short and J 1 base short, with 19 bases between. The CDR3 covers 18 residues. CDR3 sequence (DNA): TGTGCCAGCAGCTTAGGGGGCCCGGGTCAACGCCGTAACTATGGCTACACCTTC. This sequence encodes CASSLGGPGQRRNYGYTF.

The chain has TRBV29-1 and TRBJ1-1; D uncertain. The V gene's germline CDR1 is SQVTM and CDR2 ANQGSEA. Trimming left V 5 bases short and J 1 base short, with 14 bases between. This CDR3 contains 14 residues. The CDR3 protein is CSVQTLSGNTEAFF. CDR3 sequence (DNA): TGCAGCGTTCAAACTTTGTCTGGGAACACTGAAGCTTTCTTT.

The gene calls are TRBV5-4 and TRBJ1-1; 10 bases match TRBD1. Germline loops: CDR1 SGHNT, CDR2 YYREEE (reference sequence). The CDR3 contains 16 residues. V was clipped by 4 bases and J by 8 bases; unmatched bases: 14. The CDR3 spells CASSRGGQGLGSEAFF. Here the CDR3 DNA reads TGTGCCAGCAGCAGAGGGGGACAGGGGCTGGGGTCGGAAGCTTTCTTT.

This chain uses TRBV4-1 with TRBJ1-6; 9 nucleotides match TRBD1. CDR3 size: 15 residues. V dropped 3 bases and J dropped 10; count of bases not matched to a gene: 7. The germline CDR1 and CDR2 sequences are MGHRA and YSYEKL. In DNA form, the CDR3 reads TGCGCCAGCAGCCAGATGGGACAGGGTATCTCACCCCTCCACTTT. It codes for CASSQMGQGISPLHF.

The rearrangement joins TRBV6-6 to TRBJ2-7; 11 nucleotides agree with TRBD1. The V and J ends lost 5 bases and 3 bases, in that order; junction bases with no gene match: 6. The CDR3 runs 15 residues. Germline V gene data show CDR1 as MNHNY and CDR2 as SVGAGI (reference sequence). DNA for the CDR3: TGTGCCAGCAGTCAAATCGGGACAGGGGGCTACGAGCAGTACTTC. This sequence encodes CASSQIGTGGYEQYF.

The chain joins TRBV7-8 to TRBJ1-3; D might be TRBD1 (5 bases). This CDR3 comprises 14 residues. Trimming took off 5 bases at V and 0 bases at J, with 8 bases between the two ends. Germline CDR1 and CDR2: SGHVS and FQNEAQ. CDR3: CASSPTDSGNTIYF. CDR3 in DNA: TGTGCCAGCAGCCCGACAGACTCTGGAAACACCATATATTTT.

The rearrangement joins TRBV19 to TRBJ2-1; 9 bases agree with TRBD1. CDR1 is LNHDA and CDR2 is SQIVND in the germline V gene (reference sequence). The V gene end was trimmed by 3 bases and the J gene end by 7 bases; junction bases not matched to a gene: 1. This CDR3 is 13 amino acids long. CDR3 in DNA: TGTGCCAGTAGTATCGGGACAGGGAATGAGCAGTTCTTC. Translation: CASSIGTGNEQFF.

The rearrangement links TRBV5-1 to TRBJ2-5; possible D gene TRBD1, 7 bases. The ends were cut back, 4 bases at V and 2 bases at J, with 15 bases in the middle. Germline CDR1 reads SGHRS; CDR2 reads YFSETQ. The CDR3 runs to 15 residues. CDR3 residues: CASSPGDSSQETQYF. In nucleotides, the CDR3 is TGCGCCAGCAGCCCGGGGGACAGTTCTCAAGAGACCCAGTACTTC. The full variable domain, completed using reference TRBV5-1 and TRBJ2-5, is KAGVTQTPRYLIKTRGQQVTLSCSPISGHRSVSWYQQTPGQGLQFLFEYFSETQRNKGNFPGRFSGRQFSNSRSEMNVSTLELGDSALYLCASSPGDSSQETQYFGPGTRLLVL.

The chain has TRBV11-2 and TRBJ1-3, with no clear D. V was trimmed by 0 bases and J by 7 bases, leaving 19 bases between them. The CDR3 has 17 residues. The germline V gene encodes CDR1 SGHAT and CDR2 FQNNGV. CDR3 in amino acids: CASSLDRPHRELNTIYF. CDR3 DNA: TGTGCCAGCAGCTTAGACCGGCCCCATCGGGAGCTCAACACCATATATTTT.

The chain recombines TRBV6-6 with TRBJ1-5, with a tentative D call TRBD1 (5 bases). V was trimmed by 6 bases and J by 6 bases, leaving 9 bases between them. The CDR3 is 12 amino acids. CDR1 MNHNY and CDR2 SVGAGI come from the germline V gene (reference sequence). The CDR3 bases are TGTGCCAGCAGCCCCGGGGGTCAGCCCCAGCATTTT. Its translation: CASSPGGQPQHF.